A single sample gave rise to the 5 T cell receptor beta chains below, sequenced in a study of blood T cell repertoires in COVID-19. Clones were read by immunoSEQ multiplex PCR, and TCRdb kept only the in-frame ones, dropping some. The table lists about 200,000 clones, about four fifths of them singletons. The specimen was peripheral blood. The receptors here all came from a woman between 50 and 59 years old with active or convalescent COVID-19.

CDR3 coding DNA: TGTGCCAGCAGCCAAACAGGGAATCCCGTGTACTATGGCTACACCTTC. Translated: CASSQTGNPVYYGYTF. This chain uses TRBV14 with TRBJ1-2, with D tentatively TRBD1 (6 bases). The CDR3 length is 16 residues. Germline values: CDR1 SGHDN, CDR2 FVKESK. Trimming took off 2 bases at V and 3 bases at J, with 16 bases between the two ends.

The chain uses TRBV19 and TRBJ1-5; 7 nucleotides agree with TRBD1. The CDR3 is 15 residues long. V dropped 5 bases and J dropped 5; count of bases not matched to a gene: 9. Looked up from germline, CDR1 is LNHDA and CDR2 is SQIVND (reference sequence). The CDR3 sequence is CASSPPGQRYQPQHF. In DNA, the CDR3 is TGTGCCAGTAGTCCGCCGGGACAGCGGTATCAGCCCCAGCATTTT.

The J gene is TRBJ1-1, the V gene TRBV5-5, with D uncertain. Trimming removed 4 bases at V and 11 bases at J, with 15 bases between. CDR1 is SGHKS, CDR2 YYEKEE, per germline (reference sequence). The CDR3 spans 12 residues. The CDR3 spells CASSLTRDRAFF. CDR3 DNA sequence: TGTGCCAGCAGCCTGACACGCGATAGGGCTTTCTTT.

Concerning this clone itself: This sample also contains other DNA sequences that code for the same CDR3. The V gene is TRBV24-1, the J gene TRBJ1-5; unclear D gene. V was trimmed by 0 bases and J by 4 bases, leaving 6 bases between them. There are 14 residues in the CDR3. Germline V gene data show CDR1 as KGHDR and CDR2 as SFDVKD. The CDR3 sequence is CATSDLGGNQPQHF. The CDR3 DNA is TGTGCCACCAGTGATTTGGGCGGGAATCAGCCCCAGCATTTT.

The V and J genes are TRBV5-1 and TRBJ2-3; 9 bases are shared with TRBD1. Losses at the gene ends were 0 bases for V and 3 bases for J; bases not matched to a gene: 5. The CDR3 extends over 16 amino acids. Germline assignment: CDR1 SGHRS and CDR2 YFSETQ. The CDR3 DNA follows: TGCGCCAGCAGCTTGGCGGGACAGGGTGGGACAGATACGCAGTATTTT. Protein sequence: CASSLAGQGGTDTQYF. Supplemented by reference TRBV5-1 and TRBJ2-3, the full variable domain reads KAGVTQTPRYLIKTRGQQVTLSCSPISGHRSVSWYQQTPGQGLQFLFEYFSETQRNKGNFPGRFSGRQFSNSRSEMNVSTLELGDSALYLCASSLAGQGGTDTQYFGPGTRLTVL.